The source of this TCR beta chain is a study of beta chain features in type 1 diabetes. Isolated RNA was reverse transcribed in full, so expressed TCRB transcripts were sequenced. Measured with immunoSEQ multiplex PCR; TCRdb has only the in-frame clones, and not every one. This table has around 280,000 clones, under 8.5% appearing once. Germline V CDR1 and CDR2: LNHDA, SQIVND (reference sequence). CDR3 size: 14 residues. V was clipped by 7 bases and J by 3 bases, with 15 bases between them. The V gene is TRBV19, the J gene TRBJ1-2; tentative D call: TRBD1 (5 bases). The sequenced material came from central memory CD4+ T cells from blood. The sequence was obtained from a woman aged 18-35 years in good health. CDR3 protein: CASTYGASDYGYTF. CDR3 in DNA: TGTGCCAGTACCTACGGGGCCTCGGACTATGGCTACACCTTC.